The 5 T cell receptor beta chains below were found in one sample sequenced in a study of spatial heterogeneity in lung cancer. One entry per CDR3 protein, called by TCRdb with MiXCR from the 5' RACE reads. The sample records tens of thousands of distinct CDR3 sequences, about 12% being singletons. The time point denotes: sample taken at primary tumor resection. Sample: PBMCs, taken at surgery. The source of these receptors is a male donor with early-stage non-small cell lung cancer.

This clonotype was picked up a small number of times. This chain links TRBV5-1 with TRBJ2-7; D ambiguous. The germline V gene has CDR1 SGHRS and CDR2 YFSETQ. The V and J ends lost 0 bases and 6 bases respectively, with 10 bases between them. There are 13 residues in the CDR3. The CDR3 reads CASSLDRAAEQYF. The CDR3 DNA is TGCGCCAGCAGCTTGGATCGCGCCGCCGAGCAGTACTTC.

This clonotype is labeled medium-sized. V usage is TRBV28 and J usage is TRBJ2-5; TRBD2 aligns across 10 bases. CDR3 length equals 16 residues. V gave up 6 bases and J gave up 5 bases; unmatched junction bases: 12. Germline assignment: CDR1 MDHEN and CDR2 SYDVKM. The chain's CDR3 is CASRSTSGGAAETQYF. The CDR3 coding sequence is TGTGCCAGCAGGTCAACGAGCGGGGGGGCCGCGGAGACCCAGTACTTC.

The V gene is TRBV18, the J gene TRBJ2-7; 7 nucleotides align to TRBD1. The CDR3 is 14 residues long. Germline loops: CDR1 KGHSH, CDR2 LQKENI. Trimming removed 2 bases from V and 6 bases from J; junction bases left unmatched: 7. The CDR3 DNA sequence: TGTGCCAGCTCACCAAACAGGGGAATGGGCGAGCAGTACTTC. Translation: CASSPNRGMGEQYF.

This clonotype has ten or more counts. The chain recombines TRBV28 with TRBJ2-6; D is undetermined. There are 15 residues in the CDR3. Germline lookup yields CDR1 MDHEN and CDR2 SYDVKM. V lost 5 bases and J lost 0, with 8 bases in between. The CDR3: CASSLLTSGANVLTF. The CDR3 bases are TGTGCCAGCAGTCTCCTTACCTCTGGGGCCAACGTCCTGACTTTC.

This clonotype was counted a few times. This sequence joins TRBV19 and TRBJ1-4, with TRBD1 matching 7 bases. CDR1 LNHDA and CDR2 SQIVND come from the germline V gene (reference sequence). The CDR3 runs 15 residues. V shed 6 bases, J shed 3 bases, and the junction held 7 bases outside the gene matches. Here the CDR3 reads CASSDGQAANEKLFF. In DNA form, the CDR3 reads TGTGCCAGTAGCGACGGACAGGCGGCTAATGAAAAACTGTTTTTT.